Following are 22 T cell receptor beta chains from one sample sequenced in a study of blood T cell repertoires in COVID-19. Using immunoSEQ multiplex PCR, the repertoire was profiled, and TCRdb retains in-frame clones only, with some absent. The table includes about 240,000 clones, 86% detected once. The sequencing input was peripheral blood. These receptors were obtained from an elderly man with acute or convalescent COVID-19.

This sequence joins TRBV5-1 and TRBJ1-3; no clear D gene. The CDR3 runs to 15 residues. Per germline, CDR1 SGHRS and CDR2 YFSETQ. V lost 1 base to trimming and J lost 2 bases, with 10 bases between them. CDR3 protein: CASSLTRDTGNTIYF. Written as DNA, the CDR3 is TGCGCCAGCAGCTTGACTCGGGATACTGGAAACACCATATATTTT.

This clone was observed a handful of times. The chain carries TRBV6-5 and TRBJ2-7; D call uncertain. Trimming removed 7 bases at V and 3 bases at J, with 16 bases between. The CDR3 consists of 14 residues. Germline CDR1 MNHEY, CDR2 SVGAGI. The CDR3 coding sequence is TGTGCCAGCAAACCCGACGGGTCCTTCTACGAGCAGTACTTC. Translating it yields CASKPDGSFYEQYF.

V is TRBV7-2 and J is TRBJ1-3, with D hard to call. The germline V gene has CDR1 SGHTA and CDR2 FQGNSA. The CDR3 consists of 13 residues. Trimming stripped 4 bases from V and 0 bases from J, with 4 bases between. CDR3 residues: CASSSHSGNTIYF. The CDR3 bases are TGTGCCAGCAGCTCCCACTCTGGAAACACCATATATTTT.

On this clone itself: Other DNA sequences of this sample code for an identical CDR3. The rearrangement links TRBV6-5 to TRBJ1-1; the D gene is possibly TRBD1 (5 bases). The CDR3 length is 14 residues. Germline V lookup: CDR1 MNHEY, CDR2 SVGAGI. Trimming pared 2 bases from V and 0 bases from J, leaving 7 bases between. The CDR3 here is CASSYGAVNTEAFF. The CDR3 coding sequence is TGTGCCAGCAGTTACGGGGCAGTGAACACTGAAGCTTTCTTT.

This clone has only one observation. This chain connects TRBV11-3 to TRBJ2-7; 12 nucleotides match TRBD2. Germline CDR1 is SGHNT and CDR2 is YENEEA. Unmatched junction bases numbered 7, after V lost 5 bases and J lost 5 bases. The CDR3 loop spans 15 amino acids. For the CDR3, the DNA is TGTGCCAGCAGCCACGCGACTAGCGGGAGTAACGAGCAGTACTTC. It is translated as CASSHATSGSNEQYF.

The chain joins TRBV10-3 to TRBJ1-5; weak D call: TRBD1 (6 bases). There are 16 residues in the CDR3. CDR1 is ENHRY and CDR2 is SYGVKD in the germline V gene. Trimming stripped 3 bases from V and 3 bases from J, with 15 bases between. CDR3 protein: CAISDTDRTPNQPQHF. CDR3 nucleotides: TGTGCCATCAGTGATACCGACAGGACCCCCAATCAGCCCCAGCATTTT.

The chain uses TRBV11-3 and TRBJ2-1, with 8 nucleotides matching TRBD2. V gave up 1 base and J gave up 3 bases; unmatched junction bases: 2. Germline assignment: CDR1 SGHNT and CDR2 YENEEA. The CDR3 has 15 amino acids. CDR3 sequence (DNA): TGTGCCAGCAGCTTAGGCGGGAGGAACTACAATGAGCAGTTCTTC. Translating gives CASSLGGRNYNEQFF.

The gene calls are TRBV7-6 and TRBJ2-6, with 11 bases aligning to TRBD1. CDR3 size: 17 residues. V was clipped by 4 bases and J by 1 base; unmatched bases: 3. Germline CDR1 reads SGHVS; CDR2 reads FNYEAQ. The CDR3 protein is CASSSGQGASGANVLTF. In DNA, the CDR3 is TGTGCCAGCAGCTCCGGACAGGGGGCGTCTGGGGCCAACGTCCTGACTTTC.

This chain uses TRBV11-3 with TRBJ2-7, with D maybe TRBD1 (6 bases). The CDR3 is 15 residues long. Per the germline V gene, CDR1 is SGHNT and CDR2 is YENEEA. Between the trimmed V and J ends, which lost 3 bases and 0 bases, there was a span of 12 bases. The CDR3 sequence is CASSFQGTHSYEQYF. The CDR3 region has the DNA TGTGCCAGCAGCTTCCAGGGGACCCACTCCTACGAGCAGTACTTC.

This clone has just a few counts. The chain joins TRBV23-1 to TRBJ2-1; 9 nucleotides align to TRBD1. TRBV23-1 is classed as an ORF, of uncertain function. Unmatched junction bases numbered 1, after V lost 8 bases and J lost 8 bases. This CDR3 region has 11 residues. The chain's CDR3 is CASWTGDEQFF. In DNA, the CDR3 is TGCGCCAGCTGGACAGGGGATGAGCAGTTCTTC.

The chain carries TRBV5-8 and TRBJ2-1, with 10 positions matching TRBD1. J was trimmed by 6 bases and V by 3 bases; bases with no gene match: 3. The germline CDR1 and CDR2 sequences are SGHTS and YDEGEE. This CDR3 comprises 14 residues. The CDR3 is CASSSGQGGNEQFF. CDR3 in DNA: TGTGCCAGCAGCTCCGGACAGGGGGGCAATGAGCAGTTCTTC. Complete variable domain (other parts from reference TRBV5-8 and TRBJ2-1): EAGVTQSPTHLIKTRGQQATLRCSPISGHTSVYWYQQALGLGLQFLLWYDEGEERNRGNFPPRFSGRQFPNYSSELNVNALELEDSALYLCASSSGQGGNEQFFGPGTRLTVL.

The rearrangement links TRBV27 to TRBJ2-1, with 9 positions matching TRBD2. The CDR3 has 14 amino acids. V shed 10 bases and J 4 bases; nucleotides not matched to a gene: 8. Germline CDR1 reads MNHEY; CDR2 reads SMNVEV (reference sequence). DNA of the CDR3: TGTGCCATCGGTGAGACTAGCGGTTACAATGAGCAGTTCTTC. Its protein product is CAIGETSGYNEQFF.

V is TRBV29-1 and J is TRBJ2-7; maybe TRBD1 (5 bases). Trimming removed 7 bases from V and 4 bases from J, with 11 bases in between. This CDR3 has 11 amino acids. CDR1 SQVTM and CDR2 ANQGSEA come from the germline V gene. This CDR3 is CSADDSYEQYF. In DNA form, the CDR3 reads TGCAGCGCCGACGACAGTTACGAGCAGTACTTC.

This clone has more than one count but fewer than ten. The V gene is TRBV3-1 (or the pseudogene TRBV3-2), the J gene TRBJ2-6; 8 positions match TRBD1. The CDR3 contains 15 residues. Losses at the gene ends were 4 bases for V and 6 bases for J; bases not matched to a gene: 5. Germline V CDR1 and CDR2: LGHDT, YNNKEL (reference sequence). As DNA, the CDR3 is TGTGCCAGCAGCCGTCAGGGGGCACTGGCCAACGTCCTGACTTTC. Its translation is CASSRQGALANVLTF.

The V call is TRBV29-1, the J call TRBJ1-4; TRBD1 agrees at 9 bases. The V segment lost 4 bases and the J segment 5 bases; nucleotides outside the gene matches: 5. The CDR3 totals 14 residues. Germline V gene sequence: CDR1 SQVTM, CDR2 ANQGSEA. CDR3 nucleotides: TGCAGCGTTGGACGGGGGACAGGGAATGAAAAACTGTTTTTT. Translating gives CSVGRGTGNEKLFF.

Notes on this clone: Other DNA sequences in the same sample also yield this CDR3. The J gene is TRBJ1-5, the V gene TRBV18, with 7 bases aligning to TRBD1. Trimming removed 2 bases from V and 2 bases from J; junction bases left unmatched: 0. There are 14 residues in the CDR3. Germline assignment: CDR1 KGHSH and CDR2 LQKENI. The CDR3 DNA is TGTGCCAGCTCACCAACAGGGGGCAATCAGCCCCAGCATTTT. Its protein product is CASSPTGGNQPQHF.

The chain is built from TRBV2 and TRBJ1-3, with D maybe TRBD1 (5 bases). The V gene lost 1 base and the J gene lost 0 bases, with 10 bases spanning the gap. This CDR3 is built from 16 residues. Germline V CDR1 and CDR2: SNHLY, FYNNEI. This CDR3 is CASSEGGPLSGNTIYF. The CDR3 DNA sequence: TGTGCCAGCAGTGAAGGGGGCCCCCTCTCTGGAAACACCATATATTTT.

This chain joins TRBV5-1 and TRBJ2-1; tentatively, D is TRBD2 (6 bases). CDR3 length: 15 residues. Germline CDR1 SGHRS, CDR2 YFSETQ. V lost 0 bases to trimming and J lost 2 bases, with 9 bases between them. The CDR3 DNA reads TGCGCCAGCAGCTTGGTCCCGGGAGCCTACAATGAGCAGTTCTTC. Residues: CASSLVPGAYNEQFF.

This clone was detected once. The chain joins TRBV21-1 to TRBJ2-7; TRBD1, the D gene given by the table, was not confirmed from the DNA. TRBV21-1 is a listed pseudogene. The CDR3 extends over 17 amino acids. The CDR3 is CASSKAGYLLPSYEQYF. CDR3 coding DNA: TGTGCCAGCAGCAAGGCAGGTTACCTTCTACCCTCCTACGAGCAGTACTTC.

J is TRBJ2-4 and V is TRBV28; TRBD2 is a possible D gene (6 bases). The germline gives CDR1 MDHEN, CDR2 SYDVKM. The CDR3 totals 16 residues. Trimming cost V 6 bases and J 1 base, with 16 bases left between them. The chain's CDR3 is CASSPAEGPAKNIQYF. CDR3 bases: TGTGCCAGCAGCCCCGCGGAGGGCCCGGCCAAAAACATTCAGTACTTC.

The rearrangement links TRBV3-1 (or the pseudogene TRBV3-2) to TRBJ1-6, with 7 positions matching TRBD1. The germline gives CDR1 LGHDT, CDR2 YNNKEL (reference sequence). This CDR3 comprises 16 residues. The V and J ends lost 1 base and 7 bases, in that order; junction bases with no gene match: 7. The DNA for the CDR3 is TGTGCCAGCAGCCAAGGTCCGAGACAGGGAAATTCACCCCTCCACTTT. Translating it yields CASSQGPRQGNSPLHF.

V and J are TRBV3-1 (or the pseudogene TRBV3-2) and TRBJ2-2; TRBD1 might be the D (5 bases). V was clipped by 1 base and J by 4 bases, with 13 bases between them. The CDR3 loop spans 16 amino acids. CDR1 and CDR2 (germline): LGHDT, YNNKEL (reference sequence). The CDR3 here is CASSQATGAVTGELFF. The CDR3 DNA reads TGTGCCAGCAGCCAAGCGACTGGGGCCGTCACCGGGGAGCTGTTTTTT.